This paragraph reports one T cell receptor beta chain. Its antigen is currently unknown. The data originate from a study of OX40 agonist ivuxolimab in advanced cancers. Whole-study findings and limits: Compared with CD4+, CD8+ T cells on average had more expanded clones.

TCRdb's table, derived via immunoSEQ multiplex PCR, lists solely in-frame clones and lacks some. The sample holds tens of thousands of clones; roughly three quarters are singletons and the top ten take under 5%. V was clipped by 6 bases and J by 9 bases; unmatched bases: 2. The CDR3 covers 11 residues. Per the germline V gene, CDR1 is MDHEN and CDR2 is SYDVKM. This receptor was identified in an adult with an advanced solid tumor such as melanoma, head and neck, liver or kidney cancer. Sequencing was performed on CD4+ or CD8+ T cells sorted from blood, taken in a trial of the OX40 agonist ivuxolimab. This chain links TRBV28 with TRBJ1-1; TRBD1 matches 9 bases. The DNA of the CDR3 is TGTGCCAGCAGCGGACAGGGGAAAGCTTTCTTT. It codes for CASSGQGKAFF.